This TCR beta chain originates from a study of cytomegalovirus exposure and HLA in healthy donors. Broader study findings: When a later analysis was performed, an Asian-associated ancestry cluster reportedly had fewer N-insertions than the approximately 600-donor mean.

Comments on this clone: Its antigen is not known.

The study ran its PCR with 60 Vbeta and 13 Jbeta primers. Measured with immunoSEQ multiplex PCR; TCRdb has only the in-frame clones, and not every one. The data contain under 170,000 clones, 70% to 80% of them singletons. This clonotype was obtained from a man in his fifties or sixties in good health and CMV-seropositive. Sequences were obtained from PBMCs.

The CDR3 nucleotides are TGTGCCAGCAGTGCGGTGGGACAGGGGGCGAGAAACACCATATATTTT. This codes for CASSAVGQGARNTIYF. This chain connects TRBV28 to TRBJ1-3; 12 nucleotides match TRBD1. Looked up from germline, CDR1 is MDHEN and CDR2 is SYDVKM. Trimming took 5 bases from V and 5 from J; bases not matched to a gene: 7. The CDR3 runs to 16 residues.